This T cell receptor beta chain stems from a study of blood T cells in healthy people across ages. Germline CDR1 is SGDLS and CDR2 is YYNGEE. The CDR3 sequence is 15 residues long. With regard to this clonotype: One junction end disagrees with the germline gene, perhaps due to a read error.

With a J-beta primer mix and a sample-barcoded 5' primer, a second PCR ran about 6 to 11 cycles. TCRdb analysed the 5' RACE reads with MiXCR anew, one entry per CDR3 protein. The sample has about 730,000 distinct CDR3 sequences, more than 40% seen once. The material sequenced was blood. The chain carries TRBV9 and TRBJ2-7, with 8 bases fitting TRBD2. The end of the DNA aligns better with TRBJ2-5, so the J call may be wrong. This sequence was found in an older woman in good health. CDR3 DNA: TGTGCCAGCAGCGTGGCGGGGGGACGCCAAGGGACCCAGTACTTC. Protein: CASSVAGGRQGTQYF.